The next 18 T cell receptor beta chains were all read from a single sample in a study of T-cell memory formation after mild COVID-19. TCRdb re-analysed the 5' RACE reads in MiXCR, keeping a single row per CDR3 protein. The table includes 75,000 to 90,000 distinct CDR3 sequences, about 15% detected once. Sequenced sample: PBMCs or a T cell subset sorted from them (not recorded which). Receptors were obtained from an adult woman who had mild COVID-19 (a few samples of this study predate the infection). Cell type and time point are not known.

This chain joins TRBV25-1 and TRBJ1-5; D gene uncertain. The CDR3 has 14 residues. Trimming shortened V by 1 base and J by 3 bases, and 7 bases separated the two germline ends. Germline V gives CDR1 MGHDK, CDR2 SYGVNS. The CDR3 is CASSEWGNNQPQHF. The CDR3 nucleotides read TGTGCCAGCAGTGAATGGGGAAACAATCAGCCCCAGCATTTT.

This chain joins TRBV5-1 and TRBJ2-1; 14 nucleotides agree with TRBD2. The CDR3 covers 15 residues. The germline V gene encodes CDR1 SGHRS and CDR2 YFSETQ. The V gene end was trimmed by 4 bases and the J gene end by 6 bases; junction bases not matched to a gene: 3. The CDR3 region has the DNA TGCGCCAGCAGCCCGACTAGCGGGAGGGCCAATGAGCAGTTCTTC. As protein: CASSPTSGRANEQFF.

This clonotype appeared a single time. The J gene is TRBJ2-3, the V gene TRBV7-6; 8 positions match TRBD2. This CDR3 region has 15 residues. V shed 5 bases and J 1 base; nucleotides not matched to a gene: 5. Germline CDR1 SGHVS, CDR2 FNYEAQ. The CDR3 DNA reads TGTGCCAGCAGCCTTGTCGGGGGGGGCACAGATACGCAGTATTTT. Translated: CASSLVGGGTDTQYF.

This clonotype was detected only a few times. The J gene is TRBJ1-1, the V gene TRBV23-1; 9 nucleotides match TRBD1. TRBV23-1 is an ORF for which the function is uncertain. The CDR3 is made up of 13 amino acids. Trimming removed 10 bases from V and 2 bases from J; junction bases left unmatched: 5. DNA for the CDR3: TGCGCCACCTGGACAGGGGAAAACACTGAAGCTTTCTTT. It encodes CATWTGENTEAFF.

The chain recombines TRBV4-1 with TRBJ2-3, with 9 bases identical to TRBD2. The CDR3 has 15 amino acids. The germline V gene has CDR1 MGHRA and CDR2 YSYEKL. V gave up 5 bases and J gave up 1 base; unmatched junction bases: 4. The chain's CDR3 is CASSNLAGGTDTQYF. CDR3 nucleotides: TGCGCCAGCAGCAACTTAGCGGGGGGCACAGATACGCAGTATTTT.

The table lists this clonotype with a few counts. The rearrangement links TRBV29-1 to TRBJ1-1, with D possibly being TRBD1 (6 bases). There are 11 residues in the CDR3. Germline CDR1 SQVTM, CDR2 ANQGSEA. V lost 6 bases and J lost 7, with 12 bases in between. The CDR3 DNA is TGCAGCGTCGGAGGGGGGTTTGAAGCTTTCTTT. It is translated as CSVGGGFEAFF.

The table lists this clonotype with a few counts. In DNA form, the CDR3 reads TGTGCCAGCAGCTTACTCCCTAGTGCGTACCAAGAGACCCAGTACTTC. This translates into CASSLLPSAYQETQYF. The V call is TRBV7-2, the J call TRBJ2-5; no definite D call. The V end lost 2 bases, the J end lost 0 bases, and 13 bases lay between the germline ends. Looked up from germline, CDR1 is SGHTA and CDR2 is FQGNSA. The length of the CDR3 is 16 residues.

V and J are TRBV7-9 and TRBJ2-5; TRBD1 matches 7 bases. The V segment lost 7 bases and the J segment 5 bases; nucleotides outside the gene matches: 7. The germline V gene encodes CDR1 SEHNR and CDR2 FQNEAQ (reference sequence). CDR3 length: 13 amino acids. Written as DNA, the CDR3 is TGTGCCAGCAAGGCAGGGGGTGGTGAGACCCAGTACTTC. Translation gives CASKAGGGETQYF.

This clonotype was counted a few times. The V and J genes are TRBV12-3 or TRBV12-4 and TRBJ2-1; 10 bases align to TRBD1. V gave up 7 bases and J gave up 7 bases; unmatched junction bases: 7. The CDR3 is 14 residues long. The chain's CDR3 is CASTWGTGVNEQFF. The CDR3 DNA reads as TGTGCCAGCACTTGGGGGACAGGGGTTAATGAGCAGTTCTTC.

This clonotype has a handful of counts. V is TRBV20-1 and J is TRBJ2-7, with D perhaps TRBD1 (6 bases). V shed 1 base and J shed 4 bases, with 11 bases lying between them. Germline V gene sequence: CDR1 DFQATT, CDR2 SNEGSKA (reference sequence). This CDR3 contains 13 residues. The CDR3 nucleotides are TGCAGTGCTAGAGCAGGGGATATTTACGAGCAGTACTTC. It is translated as CSARAGDIYEQYF.

This clonotype was seen a few times. The chain links TRBV7-6 to TRBJ2-7; no clear D gene. V dropped 3 bases and J dropped 6 bases, with 12 bases sitting between them. This CDR3 region has 13 residues. CDR1 is SGHVS and CDR2 is FNYEAQ in the germline V gene. In DNA, the CDR3 is TGTGCCAGCAGCTTTGAAGGAGCTTTCGAGCAGTACTTC. Amino acids: CASSFEGAFEQYF.

There are a few counts of this clonotype. The rearrangement uses TRBV6-5 and TRBJ2-3; D remains ambiguous. The CDR3 is 15 amino acids. Trimming removed 2 bases at V and 0 bases at J, with 9 bases between. Germline V gene sequence: CDR1 MNHEY, CDR2 SVGAGI. In DNA form, the CDR3 reads TGTGCCAGCAGTTACGAGCCAGCGAGCACAGATACGCAGTATTTT. Its translation: CASSYEPASTDTQYF.

The CDR3 is CASSSRDAAGANVLTF. For the CDR3, the DNA is TGTGCCAGCAGCTCGAGGGATGCCGCTGGGGCCAACGTCCTGACTTTC. The chain employs TRBV7-9 and TRBJ2-6; D might be TRBD2 (5 bases). This CDR3 is 16 amino acids long. The V gene lost 4 bases and the J gene lost 2 bases, with 12 bases spanning the gap. Germline-derived CDR1 and CDR2 are SEHNR and FQNEAQ (reference sequence).

The chain is built from TRBV12-3 or TRBV12-4 and TRBJ2-2; 10 bases are a match to TRBD2. The ends lost 1 base at V and 7 bases at J; junction bases unmatched: 6. CDR3 size: 16 residues. CDR3 in DNA: TGTGCCAGCAGTTTAGTGGCTAGCGGGAGAGGCGGGGAGCTGTTTTTT. This gives the protein CASSLVASGRGGELFF.

This clonotype was counted a few times. The gene calls are TRBV6-2 or TRBV6-3 and TRBJ1-6; D is unclear. The CDR3 covers 16 residues. The V gene lost 2 bases and the J gene lost 10 bases, with 18 bases spanning the gap. Per the germline V gene, CDR1 is MNHEY and CDR2 is SVGEGT. The CDR3 sequence: CASSYPPAGQESPLHF. DNA of the CDR3: TGTGCCAGCAGTTACCCCCCCGCGGGCCAAGAATCACCCCTCCACTTT.

This chain links TRBV30 with TRBJ2-5, with TRBD2 matching over 8 bases. The trim removed 4 bases at V and 5 bases at J, leaving 15 bases unmatched. CDR3 length: 16 residues. Germline values: CDR1 GTSNPN, CDR2 SVGIG (reference sequence). The DNA of the CDR3 is TGTGCCTGGACCGTAGGAATAGCGGGGCGTGGGGAGACCCAGTACTTC. Translation: CAWTVGIAGRGETQYF. Filled out from reference TRBV30 and TRBJ2-5, the complete variable domain reads SQTIHQWPATLVQPVGSPLSLECTVEGTSNPNLYWYRQAAGRGLQLLFYSVGIGQISSEVPQNLSASRPQDRQFILSSKKLLLSDSGFYLCAWTVGIAGRGETQYFGPGTRLLVL.

This clonotype was detected only a few times. V and J are TRBV27 and TRBJ2-1, with D perhaps given as TRBD1 or TRBD2 (5 bases each). The V end lost 3 bases, the J end lost 7 bases, and 16 bases lay between the germline ends. Germline CDR1 reads MNHEY; CDR2 reads SMNVEV (reference sequence). This CDR3 region has 15 residues. The CDR3 DNA reads TGTGCCAGCAGTTTCTACTGGGGCCGGGGTAATGAGCAGTTCTTC. It is translated as CASSFYWGRGNEQFF.

This chain connects TRBV24-1 to TRBJ1-2; D is unclear. With 7 bases removed from V and 8 bases from J, the gap between germline ends came to 16 bases. CDR1 is KGHDR and CDR2 is SFDVKD in the germline V gene. This CDR3 has 13 residues. The DNA for the CDR3 is TGTGCCACCAGAGACGGTGCCCTGGGGGGCTACACCTTC. Encoded protein: CATRDGALGGYTF.